This TCR beta chain stems from a study of blood T cell repertoires in COVID-19. Here immunoSEQ multiplex PCR was the method, and the copy in TCRdb shows in-frame clones only, minus some. Of around 190,000 clones in the sample, 86% are singletons; the top ten hold about 6%. Participant-given clinical history determined each cohort assignment. CDR1 and CDR2 from the germline V gene are MNHEY and SVGEGT. The V end lost 6 bases, the J end lost 1 base, and 11 bases lay between the germline ends. The CDR3 is 14 residues long. The receptor's source is a man aged 40-50 years with acute COVID-19. The chain combines TRBV6-2 or TRBV6-3 with TRBJ2-3; D is uncertain. Sequenced sample: PBMCs or T cells enriched from blood (not recorded which). As DNA, the CDR3 is TGTGCCAGCAGCCGCGCAACCGGCACAGATACGCAGTATTTT. Protein: CASSRATGTDTQYF.